This T cell receptor (beta chain) came from a study of patients and donors after allogeneic stem cell transplantation. TCRdb itself ran the RT-PCR reads through MiXCR, one entry per CDR3 protein. The data show about 410,000 distinct CDR3 sequences, with roughly 17% seen just once and roughly 7.2% held by the top ten. V dropped 4 bases and J dropped 7 bases, with 15 bases sitting between them. Germline assignment: CDR1 SGHKS and CDR2 YYEKEE (reference sequence). The CDR3 has 14 residues. Sequencing input: blood, either unsorted or a sorted T cell fraction (not recorded which). The chain carries TRBV5-5 and TRBJ1-5; D not resolved. The receptor's source is a human donor who was either an allogeneic HSCT recipient or a stem cell or donor lymphocyte infusion donor (not recorded which). It is not recorded whose cells these are; they may come from a transplant donor. CDR3 nucleotides: TGTGCCAGCAGCCCGGACGCGGGTCGGCAGCCCCAGCATTTT. The encoded protein is CASSPDAGRQPQHF. The complete variable domain, with remaining parts taken from reference TRBV5-5 and TRBJ1-5, reads DAGVTQSPTHLIKTRGQQVTLRCSPISGHKSVSWYQQVLGQGPQFIFQYYEKEERGRGNFPDRFSARQFPNYSSELNVNALLLGDSALYLCASSPDAGRQPQHFGDGTRLSIL.